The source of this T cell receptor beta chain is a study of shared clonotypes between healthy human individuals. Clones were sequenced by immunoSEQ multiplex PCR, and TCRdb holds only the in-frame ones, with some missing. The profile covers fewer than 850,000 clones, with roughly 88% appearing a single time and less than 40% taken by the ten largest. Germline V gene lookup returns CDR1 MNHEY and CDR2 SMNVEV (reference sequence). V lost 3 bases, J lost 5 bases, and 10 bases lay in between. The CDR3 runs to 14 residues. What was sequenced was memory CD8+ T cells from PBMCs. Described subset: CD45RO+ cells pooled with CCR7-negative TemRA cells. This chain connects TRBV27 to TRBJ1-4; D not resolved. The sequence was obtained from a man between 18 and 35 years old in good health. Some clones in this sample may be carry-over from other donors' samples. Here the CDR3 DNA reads TGTGCCAGCAGTTTGGGCAGCCCGAATGAAAAACTGTTTTTT. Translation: CASSLGSPNEKLFF.